The T cell receptor beta chain under discussion was sequenced for a study of vaccination and CD4 T cells after COVID-19. Sequenced with the Oncomine TCR Beta short-read assay was DNA taken from cultured CD4+ T cells. MiXCR, applied by TCRdb to the PCR reads, yields one record per CDR3 protein. In the table there are about 10,000 distinct CDR3 sequences, 26% of which are singletons. Treatment in this sample: roughly 10-day PBMC culture with coronavirus spike peptide pools or control peptides (ViraFEST assay). This clonotype was picked up a small number of times. The antigen is not known. Germline V gene data show CDR1 as SGHTA and CDR2 as FQGNSA. CDR3 length: 13 amino acids. The V end was cut by 2 bases, the J end by 12 bases, with 16 bases between.

The chain combines TRBV7-2 with TRBJ1-1; possible D gene TRBD1, 5 bases. The TCR comes from a human donor who received a COVID-19 vaccine. Sequencing was performed on CD4+ T cells from blood, cultured in vitro, taken before SARS-CoV-2 vaccination. CDR3 sequence reads: CASSLFLRDRPFF. The CDR3 nucleotides are TGTGCCAGCAGCTTATTTCTCCGAGACAGACCTTTCTTT.